The 27 T cell receptor beta chains below come from one sample, sequenced in a study of blood T cell repertoires in COVID-19. Measured with immunoSEQ multiplex PCR; TCRdb has only the in-frame clones, and not every one. The table records 200,000 to 250,000 clones, around 91% of them present only once. The source material was peripheral blood. These receptors all come from a woman aged 40-49 years with acute or convalescent COVID-19.

This rearrangement joins TRBV9 to TRBJ1-1; D is unresolved. CDR3 size: 14 residues. From germline, CDR1 is SGDLS and CDR2 YYNGEE. Trimming cost V 0 bases and J 6 bases, with 12 bases left between them. CDR3: CASSVGAASAEAFF. The CDR3 coding sequence is TGTGCCAGCAGCGTAGGGGCAGCTAGCGCTGAAGCTTTCTTT.

V usage is TRBV7-2 and J usage is TRBJ1-4; tentative D call: TRBD1 (5 bases). The CDR3 sequence is 15 residues long. Trimming stripped 5 bases from V and 5 bases from J, with 15 bases between. Per the germline V gene, CDR1 is SGHTA and CDR2 is FQGNSA. The CDR3 sequence is CASSQGGLANEKLFF. For the CDR3, the DNA is TGTGCCAGCAGCCAGGGAGGGTTGGCGAATGAAAAACTGTTTTTT.

This chain links TRBV24-1 with TRBJ2-5, with a weak D call TRBD2 (6 bases). Germline lookup yields CDR1 KGHDR and CDR2 SFDVKD. The CDR3 has 13 amino acids. V dropped 9 bases and J dropped 2 bases, with 12 bases sitting between them. CDR3 DNA sequence: TGTGCCACCTCCGTGCGGGAACAAGAGACCCAGTACTTC. Amino acids: CATSVREQETQYF.

This rearrangement joins TRBV10-3 to TRBJ1-1; D gene uncertain. The CDR3 is 15 residues long. Trimming left V 3 bases short and J 1 base short, with 12 bases between. Germline V gene sequence: CDR1 ENHRY, CDR2 SYGVKD. CDR3 coding DNA: TGTGCCATCAGTGATAGAGGCTACGCGAACACTGAAGCTTTCTTT. Translated: CAISDRGYANTEAFF.

This clone came up once. This sequence joins TRBV6-2 or TRBV6-3 and TRBJ2-3, with 11 bases that match TRBD2. Germline-derived CDR1 and CDR2 are MNHEY and SVGEGT. This CDR3 has 16 amino acids. Trimming at V came to 4 bases and at J to 2 bases, leaving 5 bases not matched to a gene. The DNA for the CDR3 is TGTGCCAGCAGTTGGGGACTAGCGGTAGTCACAGATACGCAGTATTTT. This sequence encodes CASSWGLAVVTDTQYF.

J is TRBJ1-6 and V is TRBV19, with D uncertain. The ends were cut back, 5 bases at V and 7 bases at J, with 12 bases in the middle. This CDR3 comprises 14 residues. Germline loops: CDR1 LNHDA, CDR2 SQIVND (reference sequence). In DNA form, the CDR3 reads TGTGCCAGTAGTGTCCTGACGGAGAATTCACCCCTCCACTTT. It specifies CASSVLTENSPLHF. Full variable domain (remainder filled in from reference TRBV19 and TRBJ1-6): DGGITQSPKYLFRKEGQNVTLSCEQNLNHDAMYWYRQDPGQGLRLIYYSQIVNDFQKGDIAEGYSVSREKKESFPLTVTSAQKNPTAFYLCASSVLTENSPLHFGNGTRLTVT.

The chain couples TRBV4-2 to TRBJ1-2; TRBD1 is a possible D gene (6 bases). Trimming cost V 1 base and J 6 bases, with 18 bases left between them. CDR1 and CDR2 (germline): LGHNA, YNFKEQ. This CDR3 contains 16 residues. In DNA form, the CDR3 reads TGTGCCAGCAGCCAAGCCCTCGGAGGCAGGGGTAATGGCTACACCTTC. Translation: CASSQALGGRGNGYTF.

Points on this clone: Other nucleotide sequences in the sample specify the same CDR3. The chain has TRBV5-6 and TRBJ2-5, with D perhaps TRBD2 (7 bases). This CDR3 contains 15 residues. Trimming removed 0 bases at V and 4 bases at J, with 13 bases between. The germline V gene has CDR1 SGHDT and CDR2 YYEEEE. Written as DNA, the CDR3 is TGTGCCAGCAGCTTGGGGAGGGGGGGGCGAGAGACCCAGTACTTC. Its translation is CASSLGRGGRETQYF.

This rearrangement joins TRBV7-2 to TRBJ2-7, with TRBD1 as a possible D gene (6 bases). CDR3 length: 15 amino acids. With 1 base removed from V and 4 bases from J, the gap between germline ends came to 14 bases. The germline gives CDR1 SGHTA, CDR2 FQGNSA. The CDR3 DNA is TGTGCCAGCAGCTTAGGGCCCGGACAGCAATACGAGCAGTACGTC. Translated: CASSLGPGQQYEQYV.

This clone was recorded only once. The chain uses TRBV4-1 and TRBJ1-4; no clear D gene. The germline V and J ends were trimmed by 5 bases and 7 bases, with 8 bases remaining between them. Per germline, CDR1 MGHRA and CDR2 YSYEKL. There are 12 residues in the CDR3. The CDR3 reads CASSDRGEKLFF. The CDR3 DNA is TGCGCCAGCAGCGACCGAGGTGAAAAACTGTTTTTT.

This chain connects TRBV29-1 to TRBJ2-1, with 13 bases that match TRBD2. The CDR3 consists of 18 residues. Looked up from germline, CDR1 is SQVTM and CDR2 is ANQGSEA. Trimming took 3 bases from V and 3 from J; bases not matched to a gene: 11. CDR3: CSVEGTTSGGAYYNEQFF. The DNA for the CDR3 is TGCAGCGTTGAGGGAACTACTAGCGGGGGGGCTTACTACAATGAGCAGTTCTTC.

This rearrangement joins TRBV5-4 to TRBJ1-2; the match to TRBD1 covers 10 bases. Germline CDR1 reads SGHNT; CDR2 reads YYREEE (reference sequence). The junction had 4 bases not matched to a gene; V was cut back by 5 bases and J by 6 bases. The length of the CDR3 is 13 residues. CDR3: CASRRTGGNGYTF. In DNA form, the CDR3 reads TGTGCCAGCAGAAGGACAGGGGGTAATGGCTACACCTTC.

This clone was picked up a small number of times. This chain uses TRBV13 with TRBJ1-1, with 9 bases matching TRBD1. The CDR3 is made up of 15 amino acids. The J segment lost 5 bases and the V segment lost 5 bases, leaving 9 bases of the junction unmatched. The germline gives CDR1 PRHDT, CDR2 FYEKMQ (reference sequence). CDR3 protein: CASSASGQGETEAFF. CDR3 DNA sequence: TGTGCCAGCAGCGCATCGGGACAGGGTGAAACTGAAGCTTTCTTT.

This chain uses TRBV27 with TRBJ2-2; 10 nucleotides align to TRBD1. CDR1 is MNHEY, CDR2 SMNVEV, per germline (reference sequence). CDR3 length: 15 amino acids. Trimming removed 6 bases from V and 6 bases from J; junction bases left unmatched: 7. Here the CDR3 reads CASSPDRGGPGELFF. As DNA, the CDR3 is TGTGCCAGCAGCCCGGACAGGGGGGGTCCCGGGGAGCTGTTTTTT.

This clone was detected only once. CDR3 bases: TGTGCCAGCAGCTTAGTGGCGAGGACTGAAGCTTTCTTT. Its protein is CASSLVARTEAFF. This chain connects TRBV7-8 to TRBJ1-1; D is ambiguous. V lost 1 base to trimming and J lost 5 bases, with 8 bases between them. This CDR3 is built from 13 residues. Germline V lookup: CDR1 SGHVS, CDR2 FQNEAQ.

A few counts support this clone. The V and J genes are TRBV5-6 and TRBJ2-5; 8 nucleotides align to TRBD1. This CDR3 comprises 14 residues. The ends lost 4 bases at V and 4 bases at J; junction bases unmatched: 6. Looked up from germline, CDR1 is SGHDT and CDR2 is YYEEEE. The chain's CDR3 is CASSRRTGRETQYF. The CDR3 DNA is TGTGCCAGCAGCCGTCGGACAGGGCGAGAGACCCAGTACTTC.

The chain carries TRBV19 and TRBJ1-2; the D gene is possibly TRBD1 (5 bases). This CDR3 spans 18 amino acids. Trimming stripped 6 bases from V and 0 bases from J, with 23 bases between. Germline CDR1 LNHDA, CDR2 SQIVND (reference sequence). The CDR3, as DNA: TGTGCCAGTAGCCGAGATATCGACAGCCTTCGGTCTAACTATGGCTACACCTTC. It specifies CASSRDIDSLRSNYGYTF.

The chain is built from TRBV5-1 and TRBJ2-5; possible D gene TRBD2, 6 bases. CDR1 is SGHRS, CDR2 YFSETQ, per germline. The CDR3 covers 16 residues. Trimming stripped 2 bases from V and 4 bases from J, with 18 bases between. CDR3: CASSLMGRSEGETQYF. The CDR3 nucleotides are TGCGCCAGCAGCTTAATGGGAAGGTCGGAGGGAGAGACCCAGTACTTC.

The rearrangement links TRBV2 to TRBJ1-1; maybe TRBD1 (5 bases). The ends were cut back, 1 base at V and 4 bases at J, with 13 bases in the middle. The CDR3 has 15 amino acids. The germline V gene encodes CDR1 SNHLY and CDR2 FYNNEI. CDR3 sequence reads: CASSEGIGVGTEAFF. As DNA, the CDR3 is TGTGCCAGCAGTGAAGGGATAGGGGTGGGCACTGAAGCTTTCTTT.

V is TRBV24-1 and J is TRBJ2-2, with 7 positions matching TRBD1. The V gene's germline CDR1 is KGHDR and CDR2 SFDVKD. The CDR3 is made up of 16 amino acids. The ends lost 4 bases at V and 3 bases at J; junction bases unmatched: 7. CDR3 sequence reads: CATSDAGTAHTGELFF. DNA for the CDR3: TGTGCCACCAGTGACGCAGGGACAGCACACACCGGGGAGCTGTTTTTT.

This chain connects TRBV11-2 to TRBJ2-7, with 9 bases that match TRBD1. Looked up from germline, CDR1 is SGHAT and CDR2 is FQNNGV. This CDR3 is 15 amino acids long. V gave up 1 base and J gave up 3 bases; unmatched junction bases: 4. For the CDR3, the DNA is TGTGCCAGCAGCTTAGCGGGACAGGGAAACTACGAGCAGTACGTC. Protein product: CASSLAGQGNYEQYV.

The chain recombines TRBV10-3 with TRBJ2-1, with TRBD2 identical over 7 bases. This CDR3 is built from 14 residues. Germline CDR1 and CDR2: ENHRY and SYGVKD. Losses at the gene ends were 3 bases for V and 7 bases for J; bases not matched to a gene: 6. The chain's CDR3 is CAISDGGGVNEQFF. CDR3 nucleotide sequence: TGTGCCATCAGTGATGGGGGGGGAGTTAATGAGCAGTTCTTC.

The chain uses TRBV2 and TRBJ2-3; 7 nucleotides match TRBD2. Per germline, CDR1 SNHLY and CDR2 FYNNEI. V shed 6 bases, J shed 0 bases, and the junction held 12 bases outside the gene matches. The CDR3 contains 17 residues. This chain's CDR3 is CASRPPRSGVSTDTQYF. Here the CDR3 DNA reads TGTGCCAGCAGACCCCCCAGGAGCGGGGTGAGCACAGATACGCAGTATTTT.

A remark on this clone: The same CDR3 can be traced to other DNA sequences in this sample. The rearrangement uses TRBV6-5 and TRBJ1-1, with unresolved D. Trimming removed 2 bases from V and 5 bases from J, with 6 bases in between. The CDR3 runs to 12 residues. Germline V gene data show CDR1 as MNHEY and CDR2 as SVGAGI. Written as DNA, the CDR3 is TGTGCCAGCAGTTACGGAGGGACTGAAGCTTTCTTT. Encoded protein: CASSYGGTEAFF.

The rearrangement links TRBV5-1 to TRBJ2-3; D may be TRBD2 (6 bases). The CDR3 is 17 amino acids. V was shortened by 4 bases and J by 7 bases, with 25 bases between the two germline ends. Per the germline V gene, CDR1 is SGHRS and CDR2 is YFSETQ. CDR3 DNA sequence: TGCGCCAGCAGCGAACGATCGGGACTCCTTATTTTGCATACGCAGTATTTT. This sequence encodes CASSERSGLLILHTQYF.

The chain has TRBV10-2 and TRBJ1-2; 8 bases are shared with TRBD1. The CDR3 contains 16 residues. Unmatched junction bases numbered 13, after V lost 6 bases and J lost 4 bases. CDR1 is WSHSY, CDR2 SAAADI, per germline. The CDR3 DNA follows: TGCGCCAGCAGGGGGACAGGCGATCAATGGGGCTATGGCTACACCTTC. Translating it yields CASRGTGDQWGYGYTF.

The chain carries TRBV3-1 (or the pseudogene TRBV3-2) and TRBJ1-3; 10 bases fit TRBD1. The CDR3 totals 18 residues. J gave up 4 bases and V 2 bases, and 11 bases lay outside the gene matches. Germline V lookup: CDR1 LGHDT, CDR2 YNNKEL (reference sequence). For the CDR3, the DNA is TGTGCCAGCAGCCAATGGACAGGGGGTCCTCAGATGGGAAACACCATATATTTT. Translation: CASSQWTGGPQMGNTIYF.